This T cell receptor (beta chain) was sequenced during a study of cytomegalovirus exposure and HLA in healthy donors. Findings of the study overall: The investigators catalogued 150 or so TCR beta chains as cytomegalovirus-associated.

This clone was seen once. What it recognizes is unknown. Amplification used 60 Vbeta primers and 13 Jbeta primers. The table came from immunoSEQ multiplex PCR; TCRdb's copy has only in-frame clones and leaves some out. The profile covers approximately 110,000 clones, with roughly three quarters appearing a single time and approximately 3% taken by the ten largest. The receptor's source is a man aged 25-45 years in good health and CMV-seronegative. Sequenced material: PBMCs.

The DNA of the CDR3 is TGTGCCAGCAGCGTGGCCCAAACTAGCCTGTACGAGCAGTACTTC. It specifies CASSVAQTSLYEQYF. The V call is TRBV9, the J call TRBJ2-7, with a weak D call TRBD2 (6 bases). The CDR3 spans 15 residues. Trimming removed 2 bases from V and 4 bases from J, with 16 bases in between. Germline V gene data show CDR1 as SGDLS and CDR2 as YYNGEE.